What follows are 10 T cell receptor beta chains derived from one specimen sequenced in a study of regulatory T cells in long-lasting Graves disease. Researchers made TCR beta libraries by using iRepertoire HTBI primers and running Arm-PCR on CDR3 regions. MiXCR was run by TCRdb on the multiplex PCR reads, yielding one entry per CDR3 protein. This sample has roughly 400,000 distinct CDR3 sequences, with around 21% found just once. The time point denotes: persistent/refractory GD, antithyroid drugs over 5 years with positive TRAb. RNA from PBMCs was the source of the TCR library. The specimen was peripheral blood mononuclear cells (PBMCs), collected when the disease was refractory, from a patient treated with antithyroid drugs. The source is a female donor with Graves disease.

This clonotype was detected a few times. The rearrangement joins TRBV7-8 to TRBJ1-2; D is possibly TRBD1 (5 bases). The CDR3 is made up of 14 amino acids. V lost 4 bases and J 4 bases, leaving 13 bases between the germline ends. CDR1 SGHVS and CDR2 FQNEAQ come from the germline V gene. The CDR3 DNA is TGTGCCAGCAGCTCCCGGGGGGTTAGCTATGGCTACACCTTC. The encoded protein is CASSSRGVSYGYTF.

In its sample, this clonotype was seen many times. This chain links TRBV30 with TRBJ2-7; D not resolved. Trimming shortened V by 3 bases and J by 3 bases, and 12 bases separated the two germline ends. The CDR3 contains 13 residues. Germline CDR1 reads GTSNPN; CDR2 reads SVGIG (reference sequence). In DNA form, the CDR3 reads TGTGCCTGGAGGGGTGCTAGTTTCTACGAGCAGTACTTC. Protein product: CAWRGASFYEQYF.

As to this clonotype: This is likely a read error, given that the CDR3 carries no conserved phenylalanine or tryptophan at its end. The chain recombines TRBV3-1 with TRBJ1-1; D is uncertain. With 0 bases removed from V and 4 bases from J, the gap between germline ends came to 9 bases. The CDR3 has 14 amino acids. CDR1 and CDR2 from the germline V gene are LGHDT and YNNKEL (reference sequence). In nucleotides, the CDR3 is TGTGCCAGCAGCCAAGATTGGAAGGGCACTGAAGCTTTCCTT. Protein sequence: CASSQDWKGTEAFL.

This clonotype was found many times. The V call is TRBV11-2, the J call TRBJ2-5, with a tentative D call TRBD1 (5 bases). Trimming pared 5 bases from V and 3 bases from J, leaving 25 bases between. CDR1 is SGHAT, CDR2 FQNNGV, per germline. The CDR3 covers 18 residues. The CDR3 here is CASSVRVLVGPRKETQYF. Written as DNA, the CDR3 is TGTGCCAGCAGCGTCAGGGTGTTGGTTGGGCCTCGGAAAGAGACCCAGTACTTC.

This clonotype has just a few counts. The chain couples TRBV2 to TRBJ1-6, with a possible D match to TRBD1 (6 bases). The CDR3 extends over 14 amino acids. In germline, CDR1 is SNHLY, CDR2 FYNNEI. V shed 3 bases and J shed 5 bases, with 8 bases lying between them. The CDR3 bases are TGTGCCAGCAGTGAGAGACAGGATAATTCACCCCTCCACTTT. Its protein is CASSERQDNSPLHF.

This clonotype was seen a few times. This chain joins TRBV5-4 and TRBJ1-2; 8 positions agree with TRBD1. V lost 5 bases to trimming and J lost 7 bases; unmatched junction nucleotides: 10. This CDR3 is built from 14 residues. The V gene's germline CDR1 is SGHNT and CDR2 YYREEE (reference sequence). The CDR3 DNA reads TGTGCCAGCAGGACAGGGGACGACCCTTCTGGCTACACCTTC. Residues: CASRTGDDPSGYTF.

This clonotype was seen many times. The chain links TRBV3-1 to TRBJ2-2; TRBD1 matches 7 bases. This CDR3 region has 15 residues. With V trimmed by 4 bases and J by 4 bases, 6 bases remained unmatched. Per germline, CDR1 LGHDT and CDR2 YNNKEL (reference sequence). CDR3 sequence reads: CASSLDRSGTGELFF. CDR3 sequence (DNA): TGTGCCAGCAGCCTGGACAGGTCGGGCACCGGGGAGCTGTTTTTT.

The chain has TRBV15 and TRBJ2-2; 8 bases agree with TRBD2. V lost 7 bases and J lost 7; bases outside the gene matches: 8. Germline V gene lookup returns CDR1 LNHNV and CDR2 YYDKDF (reference sequence). The CDR3 sequence is 14 residues long. The CDR3 protein is CATTEPTSGGELFF. Written as DNA, the CDR3 is TGTGCCACCACCGAACCAACTAGCGGCGGGGAGCTGTTTTTT.

The rearrangement joins TRBV28 to TRBJ2-3; D remains unclear. The CDR3 consists of 14 residues. The ends were cut back, 5 bases at V and 2 bases at J, with 11 bases in the middle. CDR1 and CDR2 from the germline V gene are MDHEN and SYDVKM. This CDR3 reads CASSPRPATDTQYF. As DNA, the CDR3 is TGTGCCAGCAGTCCCCGCCCGGCCACAGATACGCAGTATTTT.

This clonotype was observed at least ten times. The V and J genes are TRBV3-1 and TRBJ1-1, with a weak D call TRBD1 (5 bases). The germline CDR1 and CDR2 sequences are LGHDT and YNNKEL (reference sequence). CDR3 length: 14 residues. V was shortened by 3 bases and J by 6 bases, with 14 bases between the two germline ends. The CDR3 reads CASSQGEGWPEAFF. The CDR3 DNA reads TGTGCCAGCAGCCAGGGTGAGGGGTGGCCTGAAGCTTTCTTT. The full variable domain, with the rest looked up from reference TRBV3-1 and TRBJ1-1, is DTAVSQTPKYLVTQMGNDKSIKCEQNLGHDTMYWYKQDSKKFLKIMFSYNNKELIINETVPNRFSPKSPDKAHLNLHINSLELGDSAVYFCASSQGEGWPEAFFGQGTRLTVV.